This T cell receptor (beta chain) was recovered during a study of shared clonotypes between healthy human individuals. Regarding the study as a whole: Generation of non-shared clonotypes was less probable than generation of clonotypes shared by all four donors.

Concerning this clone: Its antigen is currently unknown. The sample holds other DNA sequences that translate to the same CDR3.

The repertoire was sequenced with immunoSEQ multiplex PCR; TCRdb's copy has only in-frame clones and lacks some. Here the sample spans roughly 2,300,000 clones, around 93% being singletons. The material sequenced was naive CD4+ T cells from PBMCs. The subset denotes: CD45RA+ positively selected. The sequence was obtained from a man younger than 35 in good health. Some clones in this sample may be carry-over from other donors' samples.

The DNA of the CDR3 is TGTGCCAGCAGTTTAACGGGGGGTAAGGGTACTGAAGCTTTCTTT. Translated: CASSLTGGKGTEAFF. The chain uses TRBV28 and TRBJ1-1; the D gene is possibly TRBD1 (5 bases). V gave up 2 bases and J gave up 5 bases, with 15 bases separating them. The germline gives CDR1 MDHEN, CDR2 SYDVKM. The CDR3 runs 15 residues.